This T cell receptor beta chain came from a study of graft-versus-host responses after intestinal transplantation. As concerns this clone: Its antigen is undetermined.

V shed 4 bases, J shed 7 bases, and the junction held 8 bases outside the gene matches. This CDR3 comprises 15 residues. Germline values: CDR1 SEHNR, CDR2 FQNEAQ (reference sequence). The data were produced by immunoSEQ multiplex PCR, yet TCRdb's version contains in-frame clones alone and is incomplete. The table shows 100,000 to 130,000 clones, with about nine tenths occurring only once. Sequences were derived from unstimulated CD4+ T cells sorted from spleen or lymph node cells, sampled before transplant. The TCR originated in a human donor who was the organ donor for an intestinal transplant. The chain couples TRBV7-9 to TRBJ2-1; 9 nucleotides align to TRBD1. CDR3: CASSSTGTGLNEQFF. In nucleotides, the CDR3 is TGTGCCAGCAGCTCTACCGGGACAGGGTTGAATGAGCAGTTCTTC.